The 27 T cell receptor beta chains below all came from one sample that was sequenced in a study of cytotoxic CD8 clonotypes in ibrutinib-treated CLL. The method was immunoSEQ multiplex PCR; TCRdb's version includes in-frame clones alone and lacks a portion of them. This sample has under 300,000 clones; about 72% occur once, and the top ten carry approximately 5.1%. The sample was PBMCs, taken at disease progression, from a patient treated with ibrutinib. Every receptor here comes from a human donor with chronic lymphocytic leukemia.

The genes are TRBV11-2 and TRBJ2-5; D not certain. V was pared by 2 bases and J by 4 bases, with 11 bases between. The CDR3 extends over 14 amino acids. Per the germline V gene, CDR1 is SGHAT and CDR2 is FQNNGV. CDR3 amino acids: CASSLFRWTETQYF. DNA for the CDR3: TGTGCCAGCAGCTTATTCAGGTGGACAGAGACCCAGTACTTC.

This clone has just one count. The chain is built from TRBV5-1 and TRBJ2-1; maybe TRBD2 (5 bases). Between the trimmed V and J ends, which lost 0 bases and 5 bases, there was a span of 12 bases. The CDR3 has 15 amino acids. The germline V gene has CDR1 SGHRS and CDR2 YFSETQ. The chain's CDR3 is CASSLGRTRNNEQFF. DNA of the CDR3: TGCGCCAGCAGCTTGGGGCGCACTAGGAACAATGAGCAGTTCTTC.

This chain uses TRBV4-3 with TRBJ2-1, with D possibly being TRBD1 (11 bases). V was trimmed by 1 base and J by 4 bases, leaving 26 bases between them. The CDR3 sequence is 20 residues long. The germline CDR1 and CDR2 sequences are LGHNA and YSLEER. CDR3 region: CASSQVLDRGLAGAYNEQFF. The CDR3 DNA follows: TGCGCCAGCAGCCAAGTCCTGGACAGGGGGCTAGCGGGAGCTTACAATGAGCAGTTCTTC.

Here the CDR3 DNA reads TGTGCCAGCTCACCAAGTCTGGCGAACACAGATACGCAGTATTTT. This translates into CASSPSLANTDTQYF. V and J are TRBV18 and TRBJ2-3; D unclear. CDR1 and CDR2 from the germline V gene are KGHSH and LQKENI. Trimming removed 2 bases at V and 2 bases at J, with 11 bases between. This CDR3 has 15 residues. Full variable domain (remainder filled in from reference TRBV18 and TRBJ2-3): NAGVMQNPRHLVRRRGQEARLRCSPMKGHSHVYWYRQLPEEGLKFMVYLQKENIIDESGMPKERFSAEFPKEGPSILRIQQVVRGDSAAYFCASSPSLANTDTQYFGPGTRLTVL.

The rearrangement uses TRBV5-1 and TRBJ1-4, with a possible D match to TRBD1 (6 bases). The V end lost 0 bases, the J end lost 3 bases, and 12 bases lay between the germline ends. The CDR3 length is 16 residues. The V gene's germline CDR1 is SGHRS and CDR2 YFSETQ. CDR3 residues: CASSLGRGASNEKLFF. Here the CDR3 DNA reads TGCGCCAGCAGCTTGGGACGGGGGGCGTCTAATGAAAAACTGTTTTTT.

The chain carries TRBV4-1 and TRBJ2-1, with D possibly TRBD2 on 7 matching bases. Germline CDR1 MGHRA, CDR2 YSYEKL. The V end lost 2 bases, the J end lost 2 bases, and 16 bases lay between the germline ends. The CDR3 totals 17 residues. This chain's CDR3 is CASSQPQGGGTYNEQFF. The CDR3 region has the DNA TGCGCCAGCAGCCAACCCCAGGGAGGGGGGACCTACAATGAGCAGTTCTTC.

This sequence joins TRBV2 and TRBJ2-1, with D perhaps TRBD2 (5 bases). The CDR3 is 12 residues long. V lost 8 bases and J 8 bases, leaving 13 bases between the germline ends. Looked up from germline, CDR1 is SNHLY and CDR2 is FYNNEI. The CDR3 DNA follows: TGTGCCAGCCCCGGGCGGGCCGATGAGCAGTTCTTC. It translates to CASPGRADEQFF.

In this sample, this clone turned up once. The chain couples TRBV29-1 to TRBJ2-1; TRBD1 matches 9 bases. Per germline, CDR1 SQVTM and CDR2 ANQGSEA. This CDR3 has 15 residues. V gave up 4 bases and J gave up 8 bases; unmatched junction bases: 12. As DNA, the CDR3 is TGCAGCGTTGCCCGGGACAGGGATCGAGGGTATGAGCAGTTCTTC. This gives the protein CSVARDRDRGYEQFF.

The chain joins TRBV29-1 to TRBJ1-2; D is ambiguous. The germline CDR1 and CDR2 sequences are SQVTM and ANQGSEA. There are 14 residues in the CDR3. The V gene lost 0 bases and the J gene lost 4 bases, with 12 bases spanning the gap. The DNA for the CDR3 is TGCAGCGTTGAAGATCACAGCAAGACCTATGGCTACACCTTC. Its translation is CSVEDHSKTYGYTF. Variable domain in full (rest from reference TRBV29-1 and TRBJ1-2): SAVISQKPSRDICQRGTSLTIQCQVDSQVTMMFWYRQQPGQSLTLIATANQGSEATYESGFVIDKFPISRPNLTFSTLTVSNMSPEDSSIYLCSVEDHSKTYGYTFGSGTRLTVV.

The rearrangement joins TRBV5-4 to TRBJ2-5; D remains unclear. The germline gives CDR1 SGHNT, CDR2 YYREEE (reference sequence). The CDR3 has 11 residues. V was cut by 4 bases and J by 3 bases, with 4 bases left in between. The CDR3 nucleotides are TGTGCCAGCAGCCAGAAAGAGACCCAGTACTTC. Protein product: CASSQKETQYF.

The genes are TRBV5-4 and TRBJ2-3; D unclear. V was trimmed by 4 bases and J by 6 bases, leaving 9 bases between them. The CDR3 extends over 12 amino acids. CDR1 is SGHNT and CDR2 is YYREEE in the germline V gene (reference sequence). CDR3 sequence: CASSARLDTQYF. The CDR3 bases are TGTGCCAGCAGCGCCCGTCTGGATACGCAGTATTTT.

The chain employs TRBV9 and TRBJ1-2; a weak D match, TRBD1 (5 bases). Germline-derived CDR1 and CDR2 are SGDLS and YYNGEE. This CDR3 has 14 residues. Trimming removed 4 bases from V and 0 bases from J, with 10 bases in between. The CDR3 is CASSSQVANYGYTF. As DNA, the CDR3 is TGTGCCAGCAGCTCACAGGTAGCTAACTATGGCTACACCTTC.

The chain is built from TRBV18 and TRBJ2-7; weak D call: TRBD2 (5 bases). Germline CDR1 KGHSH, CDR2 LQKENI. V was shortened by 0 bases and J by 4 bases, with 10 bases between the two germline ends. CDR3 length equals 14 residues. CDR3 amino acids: CASSPPGASYEQYF. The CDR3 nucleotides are TGTGCCAGCTCACCACCGGGAGCATCTTACGAGCAGTACTTC. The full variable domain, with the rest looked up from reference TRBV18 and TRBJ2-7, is NAGVMQNPRHLVRRRGQEARLRCSPMKGHSHVYWYRQLPEEGLKFMVYLQKENIIDESGMPKERFSAEFPKEGPSILRIQQVVRGDSAAYFCASSPPGASYEQYFGPGTRLTVT.

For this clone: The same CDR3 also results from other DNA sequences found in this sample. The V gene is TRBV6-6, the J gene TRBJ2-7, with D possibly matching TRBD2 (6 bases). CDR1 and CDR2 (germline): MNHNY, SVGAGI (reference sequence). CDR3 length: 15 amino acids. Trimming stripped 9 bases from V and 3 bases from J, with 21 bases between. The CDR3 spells CASSKARTGGYEQYF. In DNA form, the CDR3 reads TGTGCCAGTAGTAAGGCCAGGACCGGGGGCTACGAGCAGTACTTC.

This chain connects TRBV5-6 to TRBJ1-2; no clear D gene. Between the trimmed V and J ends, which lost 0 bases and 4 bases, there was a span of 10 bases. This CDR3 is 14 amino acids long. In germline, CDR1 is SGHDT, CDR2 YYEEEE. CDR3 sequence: CASSLGAAIYGYTF. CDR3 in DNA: TGTGCCAGCAGCTTGGGGGCAGCCATCTATGGCTACACCTTC.

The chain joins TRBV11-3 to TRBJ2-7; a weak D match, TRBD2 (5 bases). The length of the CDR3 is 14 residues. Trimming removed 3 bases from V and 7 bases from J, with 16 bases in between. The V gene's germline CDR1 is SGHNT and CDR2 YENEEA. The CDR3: CASSFRGHDGEQYF. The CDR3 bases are TGTGCCAGCAGCTTCCGAGGGCACGACGGAGAGCAGTACTTC.

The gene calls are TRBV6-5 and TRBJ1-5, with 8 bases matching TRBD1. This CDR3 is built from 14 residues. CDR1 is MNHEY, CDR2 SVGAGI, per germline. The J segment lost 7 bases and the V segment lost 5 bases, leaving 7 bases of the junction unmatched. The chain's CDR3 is CASSPDRGGQPQHF. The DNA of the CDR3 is TGTGCCAGCAGTCCAGACAGGGGTGGGCAGCCCCAGCATTTT.

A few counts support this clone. The CDR3 sequence: CASSAGGTNYGYTF. For the CDR3, the DNA is TGTGCCAGCAGCGCCGGGGGCACTAACTATGGCTACACCTTC. The chain is built from TRBV9 and TRBJ1-2; TRBD1 might be the D (6 bases). The germline V gene encodes CDR1 SGDLS and CDR2 YYNGEE. This CDR3 contains 14 residues. V was pared by 3 bases and J by 0 bases, with 9 bases between.

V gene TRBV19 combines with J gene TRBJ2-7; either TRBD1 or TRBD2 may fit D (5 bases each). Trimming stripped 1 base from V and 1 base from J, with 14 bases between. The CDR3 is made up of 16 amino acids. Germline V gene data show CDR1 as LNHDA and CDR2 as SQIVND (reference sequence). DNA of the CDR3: TGTGCCAGTAGTATAGGGTCGGGGACGCCGTCCTACGAGCAGTACTTC. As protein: CASSIGSGTPSYEQYF.

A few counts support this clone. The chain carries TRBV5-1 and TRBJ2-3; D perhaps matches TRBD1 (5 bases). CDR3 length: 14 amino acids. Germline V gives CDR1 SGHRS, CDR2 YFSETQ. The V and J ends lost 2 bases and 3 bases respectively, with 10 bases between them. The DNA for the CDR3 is TGCGCCAGCAGCTTATTGACAGATACAGATACGCAGTATTTT. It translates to CASSLLTDTDTQYF.

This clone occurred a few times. The CDR3 coding sequence is TGTGCCAGCAGCTTAACGGGCCCTGGCAGGGCCGACACTGAAGCTTTCTTT. Its translation: CASSLTGPGRADTEAFF. The chain joins TRBV7-9 to TRBJ1-1, with D possibly matching TRBD1 (5 bases). Trimming took 2 bases from V and 3 from J, leaving 19 bases between them. CDR3 size: 17 residues. Germline-derived CDR1 and CDR2 are SEHNR and FQNEAQ (reference sequence).

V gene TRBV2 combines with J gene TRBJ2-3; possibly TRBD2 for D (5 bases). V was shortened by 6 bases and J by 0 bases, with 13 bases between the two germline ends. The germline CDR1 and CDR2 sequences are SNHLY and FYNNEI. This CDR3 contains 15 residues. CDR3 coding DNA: TGTGCCAGCAGCCGGCTACGGGGTAGCACAGATACGCAGTATTTT. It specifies CASSRLRGSTDTQYF.

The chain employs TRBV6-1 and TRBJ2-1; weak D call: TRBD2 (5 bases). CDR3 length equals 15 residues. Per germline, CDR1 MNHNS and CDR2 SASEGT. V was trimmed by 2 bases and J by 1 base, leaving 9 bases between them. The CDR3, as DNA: TGTGCCAGCAGTGAAAAAGCGGAATCCTACAATGAGCAGTTCTTC. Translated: CASSEKAESYNEQFF.

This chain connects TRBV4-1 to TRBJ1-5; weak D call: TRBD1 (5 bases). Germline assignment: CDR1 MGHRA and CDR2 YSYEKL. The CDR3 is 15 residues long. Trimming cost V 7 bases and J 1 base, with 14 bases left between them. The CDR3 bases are TGCGCCAGCACAAGAAGCGGGGGGAGCAATCAGCCCCAGCATTTT. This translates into CASTRSGGSNQPQHF.

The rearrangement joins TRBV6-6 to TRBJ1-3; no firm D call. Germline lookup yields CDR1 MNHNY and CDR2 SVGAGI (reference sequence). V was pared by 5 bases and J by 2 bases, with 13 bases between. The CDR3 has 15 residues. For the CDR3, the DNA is TGTGCCAGCAGTCTCCTGGGTAGCACTGGAAACACCATATATTTT. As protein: CASSLLGSTGNTIYF.

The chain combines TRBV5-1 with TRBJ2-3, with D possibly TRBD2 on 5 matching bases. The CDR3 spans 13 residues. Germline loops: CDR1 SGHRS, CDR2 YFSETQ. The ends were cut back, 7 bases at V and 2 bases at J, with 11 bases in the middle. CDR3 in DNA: TGCGCCAGCTCGCGGGTAGACACAGATACGCAGTATTTT. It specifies CASSRVDTDTQYF.

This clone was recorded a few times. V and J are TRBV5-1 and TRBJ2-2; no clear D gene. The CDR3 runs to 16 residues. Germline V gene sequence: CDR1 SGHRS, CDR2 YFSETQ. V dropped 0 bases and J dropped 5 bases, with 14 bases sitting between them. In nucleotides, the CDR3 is TGCGCCAGCAGCTTGGTCCCTGGCCCTACGACCGGGGAGCTGTTTTTT. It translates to CASSLVPGPTTGELFF.